A single sample gave rise to the 9 T cell receptor beta chains below, sequenced in a study of blood T cell repertoires in COVID-19. Using immunoSEQ multiplex PCR, the repertoire was profiled, and TCRdb retains in-frame clones only, with some absent. Of some 220,000 clones in the sample, 75% to 85% were seen once. The specimen was peripheral blood. Receptor source: a man over 45 with COVID-19, enrolled during active disease.

V usage is TRBV30 and J usage is TRBJ2-3, with 9 bases aligning to TRBD2. Germline lookup yields CDR1 GTSNPN and CDR2 SVGIG (reference sequence). The CDR3 runs to 14 residues. After removal of 3 bases from V and 6 bases from J, the junction contained 7 bases not matched to a gene. As DNA, the CDR3 is TGTGCCTGGAGGTTGCAAGCGGGGGGCGATACGCAGTATTTT. It translates to CAWRLQAGGDTQYF.

CDR3: CASSETGWNQPQHF. In nucleotides, the CDR3 is TGTGCCAGCAGTGAGACTGGGTGGAATCAGCCCCAGCATTTT. The rearrangement uses TRBV25-1 and TRBJ1-5; D unresolved. In germline, CDR1 is MGHDK, CDR2 SYGVNS. Trimming stripped 3 bases from V and 4 bases from J, with 10 bases between. This CDR3 region has 14 residues.

This chain connects TRBV5-1 to TRBJ2-7; 10 nucleotides align to TRBD1. Trimming at V came to 4 bases and at J to 2 bases, leaving 6 bases not matched to a gene. Germline CDR1 SGHRS, CDR2 YFSETQ. The CDR3 has 15 amino acids. In nucleotides, the CDR3 is TGCGCCAGCAGCCCCCGGGACAGGGGCACCTACGAGCAGTACTTC. It translates to CASSPRDRGTYEQYF.

The J gene is TRBJ1-4, the V gene TRBV20-1; D call uncertain. The germline CDR1 and CDR2 sequences are DFQATT and SNEGSKA (reference sequence). The CDR3 spans 10 residues. Trimming shortened V by 5 bases and J by 5 bases, and 3 bases separated the two germline ends. For the CDR3, the DNA is TGCAGTGCTCAGAATGAAAAACTGTTTTTT. Protein product: CSAQNEKLFF.

The rearrangement joins TRBV7-3 to TRBJ1-6, with a weak D call TRBD1 (6 bases). Trimming removed 5 bases from V and 10 bases from J, with 18 bases in between. CDR1 SGHTA and CDR2 FQGTGA come from the germline V gene. This CDR3 is built from 15 residues. The CDR3 sequence: CASSLSGDRGSPLHF. The CDR3, as DNA: TGTGCCAGCAGCCTTTCAGGGGACCGAGGGTCACCCCTCCACTTT.

This clone was counted between two and nine times. The chain combines TRBV19 with TRBJ1-1; D is undetermined. The V gene's germline CDR1 is LNHDA and CDR2 SQIVND (reference sequence). V was pared by 1 base and J by 2 bases, with 5 bases between. There are 13 residues in the CDR3. CDR3 loop: CASSIGGNTEAFF. As DNA, the CDR3 is TGTGCCAGTAGTATAGGCGGTAACACTGAAGCTTTCTTT.

The gene calls are TRBV5-1 and TRBJ1-5, with D unresolved. Trimming cost V 0 bases and J 1 base, with 5 bases left between them. The CDR3 length is 14 residues. The germline V gene encodes CDR1 SGHRS and CDR2 YFSETQ. CDR3: CASSLGQSNQPQHF. As DNA, the CDR3 is TGCGCCAGCAGCTTGGGGCAGAGCAATCAGCCCCAGCATTTT.

The chain combines TRBV19 with TRBJ2-1; 7 bases line up with TRBD1. This CDR3 is 16 amino acids long. The V segment lost 3 bases and the J segment 8 bases; nucleotides outside the gene matches: 13. Looked up from germline, CDR1 is LNHDA and CDR2 is SQIVND (reference sequence). CDR3 sequence (DNA): TGTGCCAGTAGTATTAGTGGTCGGACAGGAGATTATGAGCAGTTCTTC. Amino acid sequence: CASSISGRTGDYEQFF.

The genes are TRBV12-3 or TRBV12-4 and TRBJ2-2; D gene uncertain. V shed 7 bases and J shed 6 bases, with 9 bases lying between them. The CDR3 consists of 12 residues. CDR3 region: CASILPPGELFF. As DNA, the CDR3 is TGTGCCAGCATCCTCCCCCCCGGGGAGCTGTTTTTT.